This passage covers 25 T cell receptor beta chains from one sample sequenced in a study of vaccination effects on CD4 cells after COVID-19. Cells that had been cultured for approximately ten days were the source of isolated CD4+ T cells. These receptors' targets are unknown. TCRdb's table, derived via immunoSEQ multiplex PCR, lists solely in-frame clones and lacks some. The sample has approximately 58,000 clones, 70% to 80% seen once. The sequencing here drew on CD4+ T cells from PBMCs cultured without peptide, taken before COVID-19 vaccination. The receptor set was obtained from a human donor who received a COVID-19 vaccine.

This clone was counted a single time. The V and J genes are TRBV28 and TRBJ1-3; the D gene is possibly TRBD1 (6 bases). The germline V gene encodes CDR1 MDHEN and CDR2 SYDVKM. This CDR3 region has 14 residues. V was clipped by 2 bases and J by 8 bases, with 13 bases between them. The CDR3 nucleotides read TGTGCCAGCAGTTTAGCCAACAGGGTTGACACCATATATTTT. This encodes CASSLANRVDTIYF.

This clone was seen more than once but under ten times. This chain uses TRBV9 with TRBJ2-5; 7 nucleotides line up with TRBD2. V was clipped by 1 base and J by 6 bases; unmatched bases: 3. Germline CDR1 and CDR2: SGDLS and YYNGEE. This CDR3 contains 13 residues. Here the CDR3 DNA reads TGTGCCAGCAGCGTACCGGGGGGAAAGACCCAGTACTTC. Its protein is CASSVPGGKTQYF.

This clone was detected once. This chain links TRBV24-1 with TRBJ2-2, with a tentative D call TRBD1 (6 bases). The CDR3 runs 17 residues. Trimming shortened V by 2 bases and J by 1 base, and 13 bases separated the two germline ends. The V gene's germline CDR1 is KGHDR and CDR2 SFDVKD. The CDR3: CATSDSGQQGNTGELFF. In DNA, the CDR3 is TGTGCCACCAGTGATTCCGGACAACAGGGGAACACCGGGGAGCTGTTTTTT.

The rearrangement joins TRBV3-1 (or the pseudogene TRBV3-2) to TRBJ2-5, with 12 bases aligning to TRBD2. Per the germline V gene, CDR1 is LGHDT and CDR2 is YNNKEL (reference sequence). The CDR3 runs to 18 residues. V was clipped by 1 base and J by 5 bases; unmatched bases: 11. This chain's CDR3 is CASSQANLAGGPWETQYF. The CDR3, as DNA: TGTGCCAGCAGCCAAGCGAATCTAGCGGGGGGGCCGTGGGAGACCCAGTACTTC.

This sequence joins TRBV5-1 and TRBJ1-3; 10 bases map to TRBD1. The CDR3 runs 16 residues. The junction had 8 bases not matched to a gene; V was cut back by 0 bases and J by 8 bases. Germline-derived CDR1 and CDR2 are SGHRS and YFSETQ. CDR3 bases: TGCGCCAGCAGCTTGGTAGGGACAGGGGTCGGAGACACCATATATTTT. Protein sequence: CASSLVGTGVGDTIYF.

The gene calls are TRBV28 and TRBJ1-3; D call uncertain. The CDR3 runs 12 residues. V dropped 3 bases and J dropped 4 bases, with 4 bases sitting between them. CDR1 is MDHEN and CDR2 is SYDVKM in the germline V gene. This CDR3 reads CASSFRGNTIYF. The DNA of the CDR3 is TGTGCCAGCAGTTTTCGGGGAAACACCATATATTTT.

V usage is TRBV12-3 or TRBV12-4 and J usage is TRBJ2-1; 10 positions match TRBD1. V lost 7 bases and J lost 7; bases outside the gene matches: 4. This CDR3 has 13 amino acids. This CDR3 reads CASMDRGRNEQFF. CDR3 coding DNA: TGTGCCAGCATGGACAGGGGGAGAAATGAGCAGTTCTTC.

The rearrangement links TRBV29-1 to TRBJ2-3; D perhaps matches TRBD1 (6 bases). Germline V gene data show CDR1 as SQVTM and CDR2 as ANQGSEA. The V end lost 6 bases, the J end lost 3 bases, and 10 bases lay between the germline ends. The CDR3 contains 12 residues. Here the CDR3 DNA reads TGCAGCGTACCCGGACAGACAGATACGCAGTATTTT. Protein product: CSVPGQTDTQYF.

The gene calls are TRBV5-5 and TRBJ2-5; the D gene is possibly TRBD2 (7 bases). The CDR3 spans 13 residues. Germline assignment: CDR1 SGHKS and CDR2 YYEKEE (reference sequence). The V gene lost 6 bases and the J gene lost 9 bases, with 18 bases spanning the gap. The CDR3 DNA follows: TGTGCCAGCAAACGGGGGGACAATGGGGCCCAGTACTTC. Its protein product is CASKRGDNGAQYF.

The rearrangement joins TRBV3-1 (or the pseudogene TRBV3-2) to TRBJ2-1; possibly TRBD1 or TRBD2 for D (5 bases each). The CDR3 is 16 residues long. V was shortened by 1 base and J by 3 bases, with 13 bases between the two germline ends. Germline V gene data show CDR1 as LGHDT and CDR2 as YNNKEL (reference sequence). CDR3: CASSQVVGALYNEQFF. As DNA, the CDR3 is TGTGCCAGCAGCCAAGTGGTCGGGGCCCTCTACAATGAGCAGTTCTTC.

The CDR3 here is CASSFNRLTNTEAFF. CDR3 DNA sequence: TGTGCCAGCAGCTTTAATCGGCTTACGAACACTGAAGCTTTCTTT. The chain joins TRBV13 to TRBJ1-1; D gene ambiguous. V was clipped by 3 bases and J by 1 base, with 12 bases between them. Germline loops: CDR1 PRHDT, CDR2 FYEKMQ (reference sequence). There are 15 residues in the CDR3.

DNA of the CDR3: TGTGCCAGCAGCGGCAGGGGGGGGGAACTCTCCTACAATGAGCAGTTCTTC. Residues: CASSGRGGELSYNEQFF. The V and J genes are TRBV7-9 and TRBJ2-1; D is possibly TRBD1 or TRBD2 (7 bases each). The germline gives CDR1 SEHNR, CDR2 FQNEAQ (reference sequence). The CDR3 has 17 amino acids. V dropped 5 bases and J dropped 0 bases, with 17 bases sitting between them.

The V call is TRBV6-5, the J call TRBJ1-1; tentatively, D is TRBD1 (5 bases). Germline values: CDR1 MNHEY, CDR2 SVGAGI. Deletions cut 5 bases from V and 0 bases from J, with 13 bases between. This CDR3 comprises 15 residues. The CDR3 DNA reads TGTGCCAGCAGTACGGGACCCTATATGAACACTGAAGCTTTCTTT. Amino acids: CASSTGPYMNTEAFF.

This clone occurred once. The chain combines TRBV5-1 with TRBJ2-3; D is undetermined. Germline CDR1 SGHRS, CDR2 YFSETQ. The CDR3 is made up of 14 amino acids. V was cut by 1 base and J by 6 bases, with 12 bases left in between. In DNA form, the CDR3 reads TGCGCCAGCAGCTTGAGGGCCACTACGGATACGCAGTATTTT. Translated: CASSLRATTDTQYF.

The J gene is TRBJ1-3, the V gene TRBV24-1; D gene unclear. This CDR3 spans 11 amino acids. V was pared by 9 bases and J by 3 bases, with 5 bases between. The germline V gene encodes CDR1 KGHDR and CDR2 SFDVKD. The CDR3 DNA follows: TGTGCCACCTCCCGTGGAAACACCATATATTTT. This translates into CATSRGNTIYF.

The chain couples TRBV30 to TRBJ2-2, with D unclear. There are 13 residues in the CDR3. Germline V CDR1 and CDR2: GTSNPN, SVGIG (reference sequence). Trimming cost V 4 bases and J 2 bases, with 8 bases left between them. Written as DNA, the CDR3 is TGTGCCTGGATTGAGATAAACACCGGGGAGCTGTTTTTT. It codes for CAWIEINTGELFF.

This rearrangement joins TRBV24-1 to TRBJ2-3; 14 bases are a match to TRBD2. Trimming removed 1 base from V and 5 bases from J; junction bases left unmatched: 16. The CDR3 has 21 residues. Looked up from germline, CDR1 is KGHDR and CDR2 is SFDVKD. CDR3 amino acids: CATSDFGLAGGRGGGKDTQYF. The CDR3 bases are TGTGCCACCAGTGATTTTGGACTAGCGGGGGGCAGGGGCGGGGGTAAAGATACGCAGTATTTT.

This clone was recorded once. The gene calls are TRBV5-1 and TRBJ2-5; TRBD1 matches at 7 bases. V lost 4 bases, J lost 3 bases, and 3 bases stayed unmatched. The germline V gene has CDR1 SGHRS and CDR2 YFSETQ. This CDR3 is 13 amino acids long. The CDR3 protein is CASSTGAEETQYF. CDR3 in DNA: TGCGCCAGCAGCACAGGGGCCGAAGAGACCCAGTACTTC.

V and J are TRBV7-3 and TRBJ2-2; weak D call: TRBD1 (5 bases). The CDR3 extends over 16 amino acids. Trimming removed 5 bases at V and 1 base at J, with 14 bases between. CDR1 and CDR2 (germline): SGHTA, FQGTGA. CDR3 protein: CASSTQGVGNTGELFF. The DNA of the CDR3 is TGTGCCAGCAGCACCCAGGGTGTTGGGAACACCGGGGAGCTGTTTTTT.

The rearrangement joins TRBV5-1 to TRBJ1-1; TRBD1 aligns across 7 bases. Germline V gene lookup returns CDR1 SGHRS and CDR2 YFSETQ. The CDR3 has 14 residues. V shed 1 base and J 1 base; nucleotides not matched to a gene: 1. CDR3 protein: CASSLRQGNTEAFF. The CDR3 region has the DNA TGCGCCAGCAGCTTGCGACAGGGGAACACTGAAGCTTTCTTT.

The chain employs TRBV6-5 and TRBJ2-3; D gene unclear. The CDR3 sequence is 15 residues long. CDR1 is MNHEY, CDR2 SVGAGI, per germline. V lost 0 bases, J lost 8 bases, and 15 bases lay in between. CDR3 loop: CASSYSVSAPGTQYF. The CDR3 DNA is TGTGCCAGCAGTTACTCCGTAAGCGCTCCGGGTACGCAGTATTTT.

The chain has TRBV9 and TRBJ1-1; TRBD1 matches at 8 bases. Trimming removed 1 base from V and 7 bases from J; junction bases left unmatched: 9. The length of the CDR3 is 15 residues. Germline CDR1 and CDR2: SGDLS and YYNGEE. The CDR3 loop reads CASSVIDRGGGEAFF. CDR3 sequence (DNA): TGTGCCAGCAGCGTAATAGACAGGGGAGGAGGTGAAGCTTTCTTT.

Here the CDR3 DNA reads TGCGCCAGCAGCTCCTACACAGGGGGTACTGGCTACACCTTC. Its translation is CASSSYTGGTGYTF. J is TRBJ1-2 and V is TRBV5-1, with 8 bases fitting TRBD1. Trimming at V came to 3 bases and at J to 7 bases, leaving 8 bases not matched to a gene. The CDR3 spans 14 residues. CDR1 and CDR2 from the germline V gene are SGHRS and YFSETQ.

The V call is TRBV6-2 or TRBV6-3, the J call TRBJ2-7, with 8 bases that match TRBD2. J was trimmed by 0 bases and V by 0 bases; bases with no gene match: 4. In germline, CDR1 is MNHEY, CDR2 SVGEGT. CDR3 length: 16 amino acids. CDR3 nucleotides: TGTGCCAGCAGTTACTCTGGCGGGGGGAGCTCCTACGAGCAGTACGTC. It is translated as CASSYSGGGSSYEQYV.

This chain uses TRBV10-3 with TRBJ2-1; TRBD2 aligns across 16 bases. This CDR3 spans 17 amino acids. After removal of 4 bases from V and 8 bases from J, the junction contained 8 bases not matched to a gene. Germline CDR1 ENHRY, CDR2 SYGVKD. The chain's CDR3 is CAISGRGTSGGADEQFF. The DNA of the CDR3 is TGTGCCATCAGTGGCCGGGGGACTAGCGGGGGGGCCGATGAGCAGTTCTTC.